These 12 T cell receptor beta chains originate from one sample sequenced in a study of cytomegalovirus exposure and HLA in healthy donors. The PCR employed 60 Vbeta primers together with 13 Jbeta primers. Data came from immunoSEQ multiplex PCR; TCRdb stores just in-frame clones and leaves some out. Of over 150,000 clones listed, about 81% are singletons. Material for sequencing was PBMCs. Source of these receptors: a woman between 45 and 60 years old in good health and CMV-seropositive.

The chain has TRBV10-1 and TRBJ2-1, with D possibly TRBD2 on 6 matching bases. The CDR3 runs to 14 residues. The V gene's germline CDR1 is WNHNN and CDR2 SYGVQD (reference sequence). V was shortened by 1 base and J by 8 bases, with 12 bases between the two germline ends. The CDR3 bases are TGCGCCAGCAGTGAGTATGGAGGGAGCGATGAGCAGTTCTTC. It is translated as CASSEYGGSDEQFF.

V and J are TRBV5-6 and TRBJ1-6; D not certain. The CDR3 has 15 residues. With 2 bases removed from V and 3 bases from J, the gap between germline ends came to 9 bases. Germline-derived CDR1 and CDR2 are SGHDT and YYEEEE. The CDR3 nucleotides are TGTGCCAGCAGCTTAGAGCGGCGCTATAATTCACCCCTCCACTTT. Its protein is CASSLERRYNSPLHF. Together with reference TRBV5-6 and TRBJ1-6, the CDR3 gives the full variable domain: DAGVTQSPTHLIKTRGQQVTLRCSPKSGHDTVSWYQQALGQGPQFIFQYYEEEERQRGNFPDRFSGHQFPNYSSELNVNALLLGDSALYLCASSLERRYNSPLHFGNGTRLTVT.

Concerning this clone itself: Its ends do not fully match the called genes, so a read error is possible. The CDR3 region is CASSLGGGNEQFF. Written as DNA, the CDR3 is TGTGCTAGCAGCTTAGGGGGGGGGAATGAGCAGTTCTTC. V and J are TRBV7-7 and TRBJ2-1, with D tentatively TRBD2 (7 bases). CDR3 length: 13 amino acids. Germline-derived CDR1 and CDR2 are SSHAT and FNYEAQ (reference sequence).

The rearrangement uses TRBV27 and TRBJ1-6, with TRBD1 identical over 9 bases. The V gene end was trimmed by 7 bases and the J gene end by 8 bases; junction bases not matched to a gene: 6. Germline V CDR1 and CDR2: MNHEY, SMNVEV (reference sequence). The CDR3 totals 14 residues. CDR3 sequence (DNA): TGTGCCAGCACGGGGACAGGGTGGTATTCACCCCTCCACTTT. Protein sequence: CASTGTGWYSPLHF.

The chain uses TRBV10-3 and TRBJ1-3, with 8 bases fitting TRBD1. Losses at the gene ends were 6 bases for V and 4 bases for J; bases not matched to a gene: 5. The CDR3 sequence is 14 residues long. Germline V gene sequence: CDR1 ENHRY, CDR2 SYGVKD. CDR3: CAISQTGDGNTIYF. The CDR3 coding sequence is TGTGCCATCAGCCAGACAGGGGACGGAAACACCATATATTTT.

This chain uses TRBV6-6 with TRBJ1-1; the D gene is possibly TRBD1 (5 bases). Deletions cut 8 bases from V and 0 bases from J, with 10 bases between. The CDR3 is 13 amino acids. Per germline, CDR1 MNHNY and CDR2 SVGAGI (reference sequence). The DNA of the CDR3 is TGTGCCAGCTGCTGGGGCATGAACACTGAAGCTTTCTTT. Its translation: CASCWGMNTEAFF.

The chain combines TRBV18 with TRBJ2-7, with 16 bases aligning to TRBD2. CDR3 length equals 18 residues. Trimming at V came to 4 bases and at J to 1 base, leaving 7 bases not matched to a gene. Germline values: CDR1 KGHSH, CDR2 LQKENI. The CDR3 sequence: CASSLSGTSGRVSYEQYF. CDR3 DNA: TGTGCCAGCTCACTCTCCGGGACTAGCGGGAGGGTGTCCTACGAGCAGTACTTC.

CDR3 DNA sequence: TGTGCCACCAGCAGAGAAGATAAAGCAGGAACCCCGGGGTACGAGCAGTACTTC. Residues: CATSREDKAGTPGYEQYF. The chain uses TRBV15 and TRBJ2-7, with a possible D match to TRBD2 (5 bases). From germline, CDR1 is LNHNV and CDR2 YYDKDF (reference sequence). The CDR3 extends over 18 amino acids. V was trimmed by 0 bases and J by 4 bases, leaving 22 bases between them.

The rearrangement links TRBV6-1 to TRBJ2-1; TRBD2 is a possible D gene (5 bases). V was pared by 4 bases and J by 8 bases, with 15 bases between. The CDR3 runs to 14 residues. Looked up from germline, CDR1 is MNHNS and CDR2 is SASEGT. The chain's CDR3 is CASSGRGNWDEQFF. CDR3 in DNA: TGTGCCAGCAGTGGACGGGGAAATTGGGATGAGCAGTTCTTC.

The V call is TRBV29-1, the J call TRBJ2-7, with 11 bases lining up with TRBD1. The CDR3 spans 11 residues. The V gene end was trimmed by 6 bases and the J gene end by 5 bases; junction bases not matched to a gene: 0. Germline loops: CDR1 SQVTM, CDR2 ANQGSEA. The CDR3 sequence: CSVGQGDEQYF. The CDR3 nucleotides read TGCAGCGTGGGACAGGGGGACGAGCAGTACTTC.

The V and J genes are TRBV28 and TRBJ2-2, with D perhaps matching TRBD2 (5 bases). V gave up 3 bases and J gave up 4 bases, with 12 bases separating them. The CDR3 extends over 15 amino acids. Per germline, CDR1 MDHEN and CDR2 SYDVKM. The CDR3 bases are TGTGCCAGCAGTTTGAGTAGCGCGGGCACCGGGGAGCTGTTTTTT. Residues: CASSLSSAGTGELFF.

In its sample, this clone was seen once. This chain connects TRBV4-3 to TRBJ2-3; 8 nucleotides match TRBD2. Germline V gene data show CDR1 as LGHNA and CDR2 as YSLEER. J lost 1 base, V lost 1 base, and 1 base had no gene match. The CDR3 consists of 15 residues. The CDR3 DNA follows: TGCGCCAGCAGCCAAGCAGCGGGGGGCACAGATACGCAGTATTTT. It specifies CASSQAAGGTDTQYF.